The clone carrying this T cell receptor (beta chain) was observed once. The target antigen is unknown. This specimen includes other DNA sequences encoding the same CDR3. Naive CD8 cells, CD45RO-negative and positively selected for CCR7, excluded terminally differentiated effector memory CD45RA+ cells. The healthy adult donors were HIV-negative and reported no recent acute infections or vaccinations. Produced via immunoSEQ multiplex PCR; TCRdb's table is partial and in-frame only. The sample includes some 1,900,000 clones, 85% to 95% seen only once; the top ten take 1.2%. The CDR3 extends over 16 amino acids. After removal of 0 bases from V and 4 bases from J, the junction contained 5 bases not matched to a gene. From germline, CDR1 is MNHEY and CDR2 SVGAGI. This record belongs to a study of shared clonotypes between healthy human individuals. Broader study findings: Naive subsets, compared against memory subsets, generally had larger estimated richness values.

The V call is TRBV6-5, the J call TRBJ2-1; TRBD1 agrees at 8 bases. The specimen sequenced was naive CD8+ T cells sorted from blood. The receptor was isolated from a man between 18 and 29 years old in good health. CDR3 coding DNA: TGTGCCAGCAGTTACTCGGGGACAGGTACATACAATGAGCAGTTCTTC. Residues: CASSYSGTGTYNEQFF.